This T cell receptor beta chain is from a study of Ad26.COV2.S vaccination and SARS-CoV-2 variants. The data were produced by immunoSEQ multiplex PCR, yet TCRdb's version contains in-frame clones alone and is incomplete. Of 360,000 or so clones in the sample, roughly 90% are singletons; the top ten hold 1.9%. Treatment indicated: some 19 received Ad26.COV2.S at low or high dose, single or two shots; about 5 received placebo; per-sample allocation not given. It was on day 63 after the first vaccine or placebo injection that samples were taken. The sequence was collected from a person aged 18 to 65 who received the Ad26.COV2.S COVID-19 vaccine or a placebo. The input for sequencing was peripheral blood, taken in a trial of Ad26.COV2.S vaccine versus placebo.

The CDR3 DNA reads as TGTGCCAGCAGCCAGGCTGGGCACGAGCAGTACTTC. Translating it yields CASSQAGHEQYF. V gene TRBV3-1 (or the pseudogene TRBV3-2) combines with J gene TRBJ2-7; D is undetermined. Looked up from germline, CDR1 is LGHDT and CDR2 is YNNKEL (reference sequence). This CDR3 has 12 amino acids. The V gene lost 3 bases and the J gene lost 5 bases, with 8 bases spanning the gap.